A selection of T cell receptor beta chains follows, all from one sample in a study of blood T cell repertoires in COVID-19. The protocol was immunoSEQ multiplex PCR, while the TCRdb copy is restricted to in-frame clones and leaves out a portion. In the table there are some 87,000 clones, over 80% of which are singletons. Specimen: peripheral blood. These receptors all stem from a woman aged 70-85 years with active or convalescent COVID-19. Each CDR3 is given with its conserved first and last residue.

>TRBJ1-4|TRBV12-3/TRBV12-4
CASGQGNEKLFF
>TRBJ2-1|TRBV7-9
CASSPDRDGEQFF
>TRBJ1-5|TRBV19
CASGQSAHQPQHF
>TRBJ2-7|TRBV6-2/TRBV6-3
CASSYSMGRGLYEQYF
>TRBJ2-3|TRBV3-1/TRBV3-2
CASSQGFDSADTQYF
>TRBJ2-5|TRBV5-4
CASSSRTSGGAEETQYF
>TRBJ1-5|TRBV5-6
CASSWGQGSPYSNQPQHF
>TRBJ2-7|TRBV7-9
CASSLGQGGYEQYF
>TRBJ1-2|TRBV25-1
CARNGENYGYTF
>TRBJ1-2|TRBV20-1
CSASDTVNYGYTF
>TRBJ2-5|TRBV6-2/TRBV6-3
CASSLGGLAIETQYF
>.|TRBV7-2
CASSLTGGSYNEQFF
>TRBJ2-7|TRBV9
CASSAGTGGYEQYF
>TRBJ2-5|TRBV6-2/TRBV6-3
CASSYFAGIQETQYF
>TRBJ1-1|TRBV5-1
CASSPGGMNTEAFF
>TRBJ1-6|TRBV6-6
CASTFGLASPLHF
>TRBJ1-5|TRBV5-8
CASSYGTGTYQPQHF
>TRBJ2-7|TRBV18
CASSPPGLAGWEQYF
>TRBJ1-4|TRBV28
CASSITGTWEKLFF
>TRBJ2-7|TRBV16
CASSQSMRSTYEQYF
>TRBJ1-4|TRBV7-9
CASSWAWDSNEKLFF
>TRBJ2-4|TRBV4-2
CASSQTGGRNIQYF
>TRBJ1-5|TRBV6-5
CASSSGTGRGNQPQHF
>TRBJ1-6|TRBV4-1
CASSQDPHRPGLGASPLHF
>TRBJ1-2|TRBV6-5
CASSYSRWATTTF
>TRBJ1-1|TRBV24-1
CATSDPRTGFEAFF